The next 27 T cell receptor beta chains were all read from a single sample in a study of blood T cell repertoires in COVID-19 (dated by TCRdb to about 2020). Libraries came from the immunoSEQ multiplex PCR assay. Entries here come from immuneACCESS through TCRdb and include only in-frame sequences with V and J called. Some clones fail to appear in such tables; in the studies checked, an unresolved V gene covers under half of the shortfall, and the cause of the remainder is unknown. In all, the sample holds around 270,000 clones, and about 88% of those were seen once. Roughly 3.9% of the sample comes from the top ten. The sample taken for sequencing was peripheral blood. Every receptor here comes from a man aged 55 to 69 who had recovered from COVID-19.

On this clone itself: A read error may account for a junction end that differs from germline. CDR3 protein: CASSLLAGGQDTQYF. The DNA of the CDR3 is TGTGCTAGCAGCTTACTAGCGGGGGGGCAAGATACGCAGTATTTT. V usage is TRBV7-7 and J usage is TRBJ2-3; 13 positions agree with TRBD2. This CDR3 has 15 amino acids. Germline V CDR1 and CDR2: SSHAT, FNYEAQ (reference sequence).

The chain employs TRBV6-4 and TRBJ2-1, with 13 bases aligning to TRBD2. V lost 2 bases to trimming and J lost 9 bases; unmatched junction nucleotides: 10. The CDR3 totals 17 residues. CDR1 is MRHNA, CDR2 SNTAGT, per germline. CDR3 loop: CASSDEVLAGGPGEQFF. The CDR3, as DNA: TGTGCCAGCAGTGACGAGGTACTAGCGGGGGGGCCCGGTGAGCAGTTCTTC.

The chain is built from TRBV5-1 and TRBJ2-7; no definite D call. V lost 2 bases, J lost 5 bases, and 5 bases lay in between. CDR3 length: 11 amino acids. Germline CDR1 SGHRS, CDR2 YFSETQ. The CDR3 spells CASSFFDEQYF. CDR3 DNA: TGCGCCAGCAGCTTTTTCGACGAGCAGTACTTC.

This rearrangement joins TRBV18 to TRBJ1-2; 7 nucleotides line up with TRBD1. The CDR3 extends over 15 amino acids. Trimming removed 4 bases from V and 0 bases from J; junction bases left unmatched: 5. Per the germline V gene, CDR1 is KGHSH and CDR2 is LQKENI. The CDR3, as DNA: TGTGCCAGCTCACGGGACAGTTCCTCTAACTATGGCTACACCTTC. Amino acids: CASSRDSSSNYGYTF.

The chain couples TRBV6-5 to TRBJ2-2; 12 bases are shared with TRBD2. The CDR3 consists of 15 residues. After removal of 6 bases from V and 7 bases from J, the junction contained 6 bases not matched to a gene. Germline V CDR1 and CDR2: MNHEY, SVGAGI. The DNA of the CDR3 is TGTGCCAGCAGAGCGACTAGCGGGGGATACGGGGAGCTGTTTTTT. Residues: CASRATSGGYGELFF.

DNA of the CDR3: TGTGCCAGCAGTAGAGGGACACCCTACGAGCAGTACTTC. This gives the protein CASSRGTPYEQYF. J is TRBJ2-7 and V is TRBV12-3 or TRBV12-4, with D possibly being TRBD1 (6 bases). V was trimmed by 5 bases and J by 2 bases, leaving 10 bases between them. This CDR3 is built from 13 residues.

This rearrangement joins TRBV18 to TRBJ2-2, with TRBD2 identical over 14 bases. Germline loops: CDR1 KGHSH, CDR2 LQKENI. The CDR3 spans 18 residues. J lost 5 bases, V lost 5 bases, and 10 bases had no gene match. The CDR3 spells CASSSSTSGGAWTGELFF. In DNA form, the CDR3 reads TGTGCCAGCTCATCATCGACTAGCGGGGGGGCCTGGACCGGGGAGCTGTTTTTT.

The J gene is TRBJ1-1, the V gene TRBV6-5, with D tentatively TRBD1 (5 bases). The V gene's germline CDR1 is MNHEY and CDR2 SVGAGI. This CDR3 has 14 residues. V was clipped by 2 bases and J by 1 base, with 8 bases between them. The CDR3 sequence is CASSYGAPNTEAFF. The CDR3 DNA reads TGTGCCAGCAGTTACGGGGCTCCGAACACTGAAGCTTTCTTT.

This CDR3 is CASSSGTADEKLFF. DNA for the CDR3: TGCGCCAGCAGCTCCGGGACAGCAGATGAAAAACTGTTTTTT. The genes are TRBV5-1 and TRBJ1-4; 7 nucleotides line up with TRBD1. Per germline, CDR1 SGHRS and CDR2 YFSETQ. The length of the CDR3 is 14 residues. Trimming took 3 bases from V and 6 from J; bases not matched to a gene: 5.

CDR3 nucleotide sequence: TGTGCCAGCAGCTTGGCCTCTGGGGGGATTAATGAAAAACTGTTTTTT. Protein sequence: CASSLASGGINEKLFF. The rearrangement joins TRBV11-2 to TRBJ1-4; a possible D gene is TRBD1 (5 bases). This CDR3 spans 16 amino acids. The V end lost 3 bases, the J end lost 4 bases, and 15 bases lay between the germline ends. The germline CDR1 and CDR2 sequences are SGHAT and FQNNGV.

This chain links TRBV5-1 with TRBJ2-7; 10 bases map to TRBD1. The CDR3 sequence is 18 residues long. Germline loops: CDR1 SGHRS, CDR2 YFSETQ. The V segment lost 3 bases and the J segment 4 bases; nucleotides outside the gene matches: 16. Here the CDR3 reads CASSSLGTGATIIYEQYF. The CDR3 DNA is TGCGCCAGCAGCTCGCTCGGGACAGGGGCCACCATTATTTACGAGCAGTACTTC.

The DNA for the CDR3 is TGTGCCAGCAGCACAGGGACAGGGAGGGACACCGGGGAGCTGTTTTTT. It yields the protein CASSTGTGRDTGELFF. The chain recombines TRBV13 with TRBJ2-2, with 9 bases fitting TRBD1. The germline gives CDR1 PRHDT, CDR2 FYEKMQ (reference sequence). This CDR3 region has 16 residues. Trimming took 5 bases from V and 3 from J; bases not matched to a gene: 7.

This clone was observed a single time. This chain uses TRBV6-5 with TRBJ1-5, with D possibly being TRBD1 (6 bases). V was cut by 0 bases and J by 5 bases, with 14 bases left in between. CDR3 length: 16 residues. Germline loops: CDR1 MNHEY, CDR2 SVGAGI. The CDR3 DNA reads as TGTGCCAGCAGTTACTCAGGGGGGGGGAGCCATCAGCCCCAGCATTTT. Protein product: CASSYSGGGSHQPQHF.

This clone has just a few counts. V is TRBV7-2 and J is TRBJ2-5, with D possibly being TRBD1 (5 bases). Germline-derived CDR1 and CDR2 are SGHTA and FQGNSA. V lost 5 bases and J 0 bases, leaving 7 bases between the germline ends. The CDR3 covers 13 residues. CDR3 loop: CASSPTDQETQYF. The CDR3 nucleotides are TGTGCCAGCAGCCCGACAGACCAAGAGACCCAGTACTTC.

This clone was recorded at least ten times. The chain carries TRBV9 and TRBJ1-5; 8 bases match TRBD1. CDR1 SGDLS and CDR2 YYNGEE come from the germline V gene. J gave up 7 bases and V 3 bases, and 3 bases lay outside the gene matches. This CDR3 comprises 13 residues. The CDR3 nucleotides read TGTGCCAGCAGCGACAGGGGGGAACAGCCCCAGCATTTT. Translating gives CASSDRGEQPQHF.

The chain employs TRBV6-6 and TRBJ1-1, with TRBD1 identical over 7 bases. This CDR3 spans 18 amino acids. Germline V gene data show CDR1 as MNHNY and CDR2 as SVGAGI (reference sequence). The V segment lost 6 bases and the J segment 1 base; nucleotides outside the gene matches: 17. The CDR3 coding sequence is TGTGCCAGCAGACGACGTACTATCACAGGGGCCAAGAACACTGAAGCTTTCTTT. Translation gives CASRRRTITGAKNTEAFF.

The rearrangement joins TRBV6-2 or TRBV6-3 to TRBJ2-7, with D hard to call. The V gene's germline CDR1 is MNHEY and CDR2 SVGEGT. This CDR3 is built from 15 residues. V lost 0 bases, J lost 6 bases, and 15 bases lay in between. CDR3 in amino acids: CASSYSGLGLSEQYF. DNA of the CDR3: TGTGCCAGCAGTTACTCTGGCCTAGGCTTGTCCGAGCAGTACTTC.

V usage is TRBV5-1 and J usage is TRBJ1-1; possible D gene TRBD1, 6 bases. In germline, CDR1 is SGHRS, CDR2 YFSETQ. There are 14 residues in the CDR3. V gave up 1 base and J gave up 0 bases, with 7 bases separating them. The CDR3 reads CASSLRGLNTEAFF. CDR3 nucleotides: TGCGCCAGCAGCTTGAGGGGGTTGAACACTGAAGCTTTCTTT.

The rearrangement uses TRBV6-1 and TRBJ2-7; 8 bases match TRBD1. Unmatched junction bases numbered 8, after V lost 7 bases and J lost 3 bases. This CDR3 comprises 14 residues. The germline V gene has CDR1 MNHNS and CDR2 SASEGT. This CDR3 is CASTMTGDVYEQYF. The CDR3 DNA follows: TGTGCCAGCACCATGACAGGGGATGTCTACGAGCAGTACTTC.

The chain carries TRBV3-1 (or the pseudogene TRBV3-2) and TRBJ2-1, with TRBD2 matching 8 bases. The CDR3 spans 16 residues. Germline lookup yields CDR1 LGHDT and CDR2 YNNKEL (reference sequence). V dropped 3 bases and J dropped 0; count of bases not matched to a gene: 4. The chain's CDR3 is CASSQLAGSSYNEQFF. For the CDR3, the DNA is TGTGCCAGCAGCCAGTTAGCGGGAAGCTCCTACAATGAGCAGTTCTTC.

This sequence joins TRBV29-1 and TRBJ1-2; 9 bases line up with TRBD1. Unmatched junction bases numbered 7, after V lost 4 bases and J lost 7 bases. In germline, CDR1 is SQVTM, CDR2 ANQGSEA. CDR3 length equals 13 residues. CDR3 nucleotides: TGCAGCGTTGCTACCGGGACAGGGTCTGGCTACACCTTC. It encodes CSVATGTGSGYTF. Full variable domain (missing parts from reference TRBV29-1 and TRBJ1-2): SAVISQKPSRDICQRGTSLTIQCQVDSQVTMMFWYRQQPGQSLTLIATANQGSEATYESGFVIDKFPISRPNLTFSTLTVSNMSPEDSSIYLCSVATGTGSGYTFGSGTRLTVV.

This chain joins TRBV11-2 and TRBJ1-2; weak D call: TRBD1 (6 bases). V lost 3 bases and J 6 bases, leaving 14 bases between the germline ends. The germline V gene has CDR1 SGHAT and CDR2 FQNNGV. The CDR3 runs to 14 residues. The CDR3 loop reads CASSLGARDHGYTF. The CDR3 coding sequence is TGTGCCAGCAGCTTGGGGGCCAGGGACCATGGCTACACCTTC.

This clone turned up a few times. V usage is TRBV5-1 and J usage is TRBJ1-6; D may be TRBD1 (5 bases). The V end lost 2 bases, the J end lost 8 bases, and 14 bases lay between the germline ends. This CDR3 comprises 15 residues. CDR1 and CDR2 from the germline V gene are SGHRS and YFSETQ. The CDR3 loop reads CASSFKLGVDSPLHF. CDR3 coding DNA: TGCGCCAGCAGCTTCAAGCTAGGGGTGGATTCACCCCTCCACTTT.

The chain couples TRBV5-1 to TRBJ2-1; 10 positions agree with TRBD2. The CDR3 contains 17 residues. The trim removed 4 bases at V and 4 bases at J, leaving 11 bases unmatched. CDR1 and CDR2 from the germline V gene are SGHRS and YFSETQ. The CDR3, as DNA: TGCGCCAGCAGCCGCCGATCCCTAGCGGGGGAATACAATGAGCAGTTCTTC. Translating gives CASSRRSLAGEYNEQFF.

The rearrangement uses TRBV5-1 and TRBJ1-2; 8 bases line up with TRBD1. Germline trimming cut 0 bases from V and 3 bases from J; bases unmatched to any gene: 4. CDR1 and CDR2 from the germline V gene are SGHRS and YFSETQ. The CDR3 totals 15 residues. The DNA of the CDR3 is TGCGCCAGCAGCTTGGGACAGGGGTACTACTATGGCTACACCTTC. Translated, it gives CASSLGQGYYYGYTF.

J is TRBJ1-2 and V is TRBV9, with 9 bases lining up with TRBD1. The CDR3 spans 18 residues. With 3 bases clipped from V and 0 bases from J, the junction kept 12 bases outside the gene matches. Germline V gene data show CDR1 as SGDLS and CDR2 as YYNGEE. For the CDR3, the DNA is TGTGCCAGCAGCGCTAGGCCGGGACAGGGTATCTCTAACTATGGCTACACCTTC. As protein: CASSARPGQGISNYGYTF.

The V call is TRBV5-1, the J call TRBJ1-6, with 10 bases aligning to TRBD1. The germline V gene has CDR1 SGHRS and CDR2 YFSETQ. The CDR3 covers 15 residues. Trimming removed 3 bases from V and 9 bases from J; junction bases left unmatched: 6. In DNA, the CDR3 is TGCGCCAGCAGCTCTGGACAGGGGGAGGGTTCACCCCTCCACTTT. Protein product: CASSSGQGEGSPLHF.